The 31 T cell receptor beta chains below were found in one sample sequenced in a study of cytomegalovirus exposure and HLA in healthy donors. 13 Jbeta primers and 60 Vbeta primers were used for the PCR. Libraries were prepared by immunoSEQ multiplex PCR; TCRdb keeps only in-frame clonotypes and omits some of them. The sample carries 95,000 to 150,000 clones, around 74% recorded once. Material: PBMCs. These receptors came from a man in his sixties in good health and CMV-seropositive.

V is TRBV4-1 and J is TRBJ2-6, with TRBD1 matching over 9 bases. Germline trimming cut 3 bases from V and 4 bases from J; bases unmatched to any gene: 4. Germline V gene sequence: CDR1 MGHRA, CDR2 YSYEKL. This CDR3 spans 16 amino acids. The CDR3 DNA is TGCGCCAGCAGCCACCGGACAGGGGCCGGGGCCAACGTCCTGACTTTC. This sequence encodes CASSHRTGAGANVLTF.

The genes are TRBV18 and TRBJ2-3, with 7 bases matching TRBD1. V dropped 2 bases and J dropped 2; count of bases not matched to a gene: 19. The CDR3 spans 20 residues. Germline V gene data show CDR1 as KGHSH and CDR2 as LQKENI. The CDR3 DNA sequence: TGTGCCAGCTCACCAGAAGGTAGAGAGGGACAGAAAATGTACACAGATACGCAGTATTTT. The encoded protein is CASSPEGREGQKMYTDTQYF.

The genes are TRBV29-1 and TRBJ2-1; TRBD2 agrees at 9 bases. Germline V gene lookup returns CDR1 SQVTM and CDR2 ANQGSEA. The CDR3 covers 13 residues. The ends lost 7 bases at V and 4 bases at J; junction bases unmatched: 5. The CDR3 sequence: CSASGTSYNEQFF. CDR3 DNA sequence: TGCAGCGCTAGCGGGACTTCTTACAATGAGCAGTTCTTC.

This rearrangement joins TRBV27 to TRBJ2-2; unclear D gene. V was clipped by 5 bases and J by 1 base, with 5 bases between them. Germline V CDR1 and CDR2: MNHEY, SMNVEV (reference sequence). The CDR3 has 13 residues. CDR3 residues: CASSPQNTGELFF. In DNA form, the CDR3 reads TGTGCCAGCAGTCCACAGAACACCGGGGAGCTGTTTTTT.

V gene TRBV7-8 combines with J gene TRBJ2-1, with a tentative D call TRBD2 (6 bases). The V end was cut by 3 bases, the J end by 9 bases, with 18 bases between. Germline CDR1 reads SGHVS; CDR2 reads FQNEAQ. The CDR3 totals 15 residues. The CDR3 protein is CASSFSDGSHGEQFF. CDR3 bases: TGTGCCAGCAGCTTTTCTGACGGGAGTCATGGTGAGCAGTTCTTC.

The J gene is TRBJ1-1, the V gene TRBV19, with D possibly matching TRBD1 (5 bases). The CDR3 is 15 amino acids. Germline V gene lookup returns CDR1 LNHDA and CDR2 SQIVND (reference sequence). The V gene lost 2 bases and the J gene lost 0 bases, with 10 bases spanning the gap. CDR3 coding DNA: TGTGCCAGTAGTATAACAGGAGCCATGAACACTGAAGCTTTCTTT. It is translated as CASSITGAMNTEAFF.

This chain connects TRBV4-1 to TRBJ2-7; D gene unclear. This CDR3 is 13 amino acids long. V was pared by 2 bases and J by 3 bases, with 8 bases between. CDR1 is MGHRA and CDR2 is YSYEKL in the germline V gene. The CDR3 region has the DNA TGCGCCAGCAGCCAACGACACCTCTACGAGCAGTACTTC. Residues: CASSQRHLYEQYF.

CDR3 nucleotides: TGTGCCAGCAGCTTGTGGCAGGATGAGAGCTACACCTTC. Translating it yields CASSLWQDESYTF. This chain links TRBV5-6 with TRBJ1-2, with D uncertain. Per germline, CDR1 SGHDT and CDR2 YYEEEE. This CDR3 has 13 residues. Trimming removed 1 base from V and 9 bases from J, with 13 bases in between.

The CDR3 loop is CASSEAWGGAYSYNEQFF. Here the CDR3 DNA reads TGTGCCAGCAGTGAAGCGTGGGGAGGGGCTTACTCCTACAATGAGCAGTTCTTC. The V call is TRBV6-1, the J call TRBJ2-1, with 7 bases lining up with TRBD2. Germline values: CDR1 MNHNS, CDR2 SASEGT. Trimming took 0 bases from V and 0 from J; bases not matched to a gene: 8. This CDR3 comprises 18 residues.

V and J are TRBV7-9 and TRBJ1-2; tentative D call: TRBD1 (6 bases). V was clipped by 5 bases and J by 0 bases, with 10 bases between them. The CDR3 is 14 residues long. The germline gives CDR1 SEHNR, CDR2 FQNEAQ (reference sequence). Here the CDR3 DNA reads TGTGCCAGCAGCAGCCGGGACACTAACTATGGCTACACCTTC. Residues: CASSSRDTNYGYTF.

This clone was counted a single time. The gene calls are TRBV7-2 and TRBJ2-1; 14 nucleotides line up with TRBD2. After removal of 1 base from V and 8 bases from J, the junction contained 4 bases not matched to a gene. This CDR3 region has 16 residues. Germline loops: CDR1 SGHTA, CDR2 FQGNSA. The CDR3 loop is CASSLVRLAGGYEQFF. DNA of the CDR3: TGTGCCAGCAGCTTAGTAAGACTAGCGGGAGGGTATGAGCAGTTCTTC.

The J gene is TRBJ2-2, the V gene TRBV6-1; D may be TRBD1 (5 bases). Germline V CDR1 and CDR2: MNHNS, SASEGT. V gave up 5 bases and J gave up 1 base, with 5 bases separating them. The CDR3 consists of 13 residues. The CDR3 is CASSTGNTGELFF. DNA of the CDR3: TGTGCCAGCAGTACAGGGAACACCGGGGAGCTGTTTTTT.

The rearrangement joins TRBV18 to TRBJ2-5; TRBD1 matches at 9 bases. The end of the DNA aligns better with TRBJ2-7, so the J call may be wrong. Germline CDR1 KGHSH, CDR2 LQKENI. The CDR3 extends over 14 amino acids. The CDR3 sequence: CASSPGTGPYEQYF. As DNA, the CDR3 is TGTGCCAGCTCACCAGGGACAGGGCCCTACGAGCAGTACTTC.

The J gene is TRBJ1-1, the V gene TRBV27; 7 positions agree with TRBD1. Trimming at V came to 3 bases and at J to 1 base, leaving 8 bases not matched to a gene. Germline values: CDR1 MNHEY, CDR2 SMNVEV (reference sequence). This CDR3 region has 16 residues. The CDR3 protein is CASSLRGPSENTEAFF. The CDR3 DNA reads as TGTGCCAGCAGTTTGAGGGGGCCCTCGGAGAACACTGAAGCTTTCTTT.

This clone was detected only once. The chain is built from TRBV9 and TRBJ2-1, with no clear D. CDR1 and CDR2 (germline): SGDLS, YYNGEE. The CDR3 has 13 amino acids. The V gene lost 3 bases and the J gene lost 10 bases, with 14 bases spanning the gap. The CDR3 DNA reads TGTGCCAGCAGCGACATTTCTAGTTTAGAGCAGTTCTTC. It encodes CASSDISSLEQFF.

This clone appeared once. The genes are TRBV5-5 and TRBJ1-2; a weak D match, TRBD1 (5 bases). V lost 5 bases and J 6 bases, leaving 20 bases between the germline ends. Germline CDR1 and CDR2: SGHKS and YYEKEE (reference sequence). The CDR3 runs to 15 residues. The CDR3 loop reads CASSTAGGPTHGYTF. Written as DNA, the CDR3 is TGTGCCAGCAGTACAGCCGGGGGACCCACCCATGGCTACACCTTC.

The DNA of the CDR3 is TGTGCCAGCAGCTCCAAGGGGGGACAGGGGAGCGCTGAAGCTTTCTTT. Translation: CASSSKGGQGSAEAFF. V usage is TRBV11-1 and J usage is TRBJ1-1, with 10 bases matching TRBD1. V lost 4 bases, J lost 6 bases, and 11 bases stayed unmatched. The CDR3 is 16 amino acids. Germline values: CDR1 SGHAT, CDR2 FQDESV (reference sequence). Based on the CDR3 plus reference TRBV11-1 and TRBJ1-1, the full variable domain is EAEVAQSPRYKITEKSQAVAFWCDPISGHATLYWYRQILGQGPELLVQFQDESVVDDSQLPKDRFSAERLKGVDSTLKIQPAELGDSAMYLCASSSKGGQGSAEAFFGQGTRLTVV.

This chain connects TRBV12-5 to TRBJ2-5, with TRBD1 as a possible D gene (5 bases). CDR3 length: 15 amino acids. V was cut by 6 bases and J by 4 bases, with 18 bases left in between. Germline V gene data show CDR1 as LGHNT and CDR2 as FRNRAP. The chain's CDR3 is CASGRTSLGRETQYF. CDR3 coding DNA: TGTGCTAGTGGACGGACATCTCTAGGGCGAGAGACCCAGTACTTC.

The chain joins TRBV15 to TRBJ1-5; D possibly corresponds to TRBD1 (5 bases). The V end was cut by 0 bases, the J end by 0 bases, with 9 bases between. The CDR3 is 16 residues long. Germline loops: CDR1 LNHNV, CDR2 YYDKDF (reference sequence). Here the CDR3 reads CATSRDGAYSNQPQHF. In DNA form, the CDR3 reads TGTGCCACCAGCAGAGATGGGGCTTATAGCAATCAGCCCCAGCATTTT.

This clone was picked up one time. This chain connects TRBV7-8 to TRBJ1-5; D might be TRBD1 (6 bases). The CDR3 sequence is 15 residues long. Germline CDR1 and CDR2: SGHVS and FQNEAQ. V was clipped by 3 bases and J by 6 bases, with 15 bases between them. As DNA, the CDR3 is TGTGCCAGCAGCTTTCCAGGGGCTCTCCCTCAGCCCCAGCATTTT. The encoded protein is CASSFPGALPQPQHF. Full variable domain (rest looked up from reference TRBV7-8 and TRBJ1-5): GAGVSQSPRYKVAKRGQDVALRCDPISGHVSLFWYQQALGQGPEFLTYFQNEAQLDKSGLPSDRFFAERPEGSVSTLKIQRTQQEDSAVYLCASSFPGALPQPQHFGDGTRLSIL.

The V and J genes are TRBV7-2 and TRBJ1-4, with 9 bases aligning to TRBD1. V gave up 5 bases and J gave up 4 bases; unmatched junction bases: 5. Germline V gene sequence: CDR1 SGHTA, CDR2 FQGNSA. The CDR3 extends over 15 amino acids. The CDR3 coding sequence is TGTGCCAGCAGCCTATTGGACAGGGGTAATGAAAAACTGTTTTTT. Translating it yields CASSLLDRGNEKLFF.

V usage is TRBV5-1 and J usage is TRBJ2-2; 7 bases fit TRBD1. CDR1 and CDR2 (germline): SGHRS, YFSETQ. The V gene end was trimmed by 4 bases and the J gene end by 7 bases; junction bases not matched to a gene: 13. The CDR3 is 16 residues long. The CDR3, as DNA: TGCGCCAGCAGCCTGAGTAGGGGGCAGGAGATCGGGGAGCTGTTTTTT. Its protein product is CASSLSRGQEIGELFF.

A remark on this clone: Germline and junction disagree at one end, which may indicate a read error. V usage is TRBV7-9 and J usage is TRBJ2-2, with a possible D match to TRBD1 (6 bases). The CDR3 spans 15 residues. Germline CDR1 reads SEHNR; CDR2 reads FQNEAQ (reference sequence). This chain's CDR3 is CSSSLTGLSTGELFF. For the CDR3, the DNA is TGTTCCAGCAGCTTAACAGGGTTGAGCACCGGGGAGCTGTTTTTT.

The chain employs TRBV7-9 and TRBJ1-5, with TRBD1 identical over 9 bases. The CDR3 has 16 amino acids. V shed 5 bases and J 5 bases; nucleotides not matched to a gene: 10. Germline V CDR1 and CDR2: SEHNR, FQNEAQ (reference sequence). For the CDR3, the DNA is TGTGCCAGCAGCAGAGGGACAGGGCTTACCCATCAGCCCCAGCATTTT. Its protein product is CASSRGTGLTHQPQHF.

The chain is built from TRBV11-1 and TRBJ2-2; 15 nucleotides align to TRBD2. The CDR3 spans 17 residues. The V gene end was trimmed by 5 bases and the J gene end by 4 bases; junction bases not matched to a gene: 5. CDR1 SGHAT and CDR2 FQDESV come from the germline V gene (reference sequence). Here the CDR3 reads CASSPRGLAGGTGELFF. In nucleotides, the CDR3 is TGTGCCAGCAGCCCCCGGGGACTAGCGGGAGGCACCGGGGAGCTGTTTTTT.

The chain combines TRBV6-5 with TRBJ2-5, with a possible D match to TRBD1 (5 bases). V gave up 0 bases and J gave up 6 bases, with 8 bases separating them. CDR1 and CDR2 (germline): MNHEY, SVGAGI. There are 13 residues in the CDR3. In nucleotides, the CDR3 is TGTGCCAGCAGTTACTCACAGGTTCAGACCCAGTACTTC. It translates to CASSYSQVQTQYF.

V gene TRBV30 combines with J gene TRBJ1-1, with 8 positions matching TRBD1. Germline assignment: CDR1 GTSNPN and CDR2 SVGIG (reference sequence). The CDR3 has 15 residues. The V gene end was trimmed by 0 bases and the J gene end by 3 bases; junction bases not matched to a gene: 6. The CDR3 loop reads CAWSVLRQGYTEAFF. In DNA form, the CDR3 reads TGTGCCTGGAGTGTACTTAGACAGGGGTACACTGAAGCTTTCTTT.

This clone was seen a handful of times. The CDR3 protein is CASSLAGDTFSSYEQYF. The CDR3 region has the DNA TGTGCCAGCAGCTTGGCAGGGGACACCTTTAGCTCCTACGAGCAGTACTTC. J is TRBJ2-7 and V is TRBV5-5; D is perhaps TRBD1 (6 bases). Trimming removed 0 bases at V and 0 bases at J, with 16 bases between. The CDR3 length is 17 residues. Germline CDR1 is SGHKS and CDR2 is YYEKEE (reference sequence).

This clone was counted once. The chain is built from TRBV6-5 and TRBJ2-7; 13 bases line up with TRBD2. Per germline, CDR1 MNHEY and CDR2 SVGAGI. The junction had 6 bases not matched to a gene; V was cut back by 2 bases and J by 5 bases. The CDR3 is 16 amino acids. This CDR3 reads CASSYRTSGSIDEQYF. In DNA, the CDR3 is TGTGCCAGCAGTTACCGGACTAGCGGGAGTATCGACGAGCAGTACTTC.

The chain employs TRBV6-1 and TRBJ1-5; D gene unclear. The length of the CDR3 is 15 residues. Per the germline V gene, CDR1 is MNHNS and CDR2 is SASEGT. V was pared by 5 bases and J by 5 bases, with 16 bases between. In nucleotides, the CDR3 is TGTGCCAGCAGTCTTAACTGGGAGGGAGATCAGCCCCAGCATTTT. This codes for CASSLNWEGDQPQHF.

The genes are TRBV27 and TRBJ1-1; 7 nucleotides line up with TRBD1. This CDR3 is built from 14 residues. Germline V lookup: CDR1 MNHEY, CDR2 SMNVEV (reference sequence). The V segment lost 7 bases and the J segment 5 bases; nucleotides outside the gene matches: 10. The CDR3 DNA follows: TGTGCCAGCACCCTAAGGGGGCCAGGGACTGAAGCTTTCTTT. It is translated as CASTLRGPGTEAFF.